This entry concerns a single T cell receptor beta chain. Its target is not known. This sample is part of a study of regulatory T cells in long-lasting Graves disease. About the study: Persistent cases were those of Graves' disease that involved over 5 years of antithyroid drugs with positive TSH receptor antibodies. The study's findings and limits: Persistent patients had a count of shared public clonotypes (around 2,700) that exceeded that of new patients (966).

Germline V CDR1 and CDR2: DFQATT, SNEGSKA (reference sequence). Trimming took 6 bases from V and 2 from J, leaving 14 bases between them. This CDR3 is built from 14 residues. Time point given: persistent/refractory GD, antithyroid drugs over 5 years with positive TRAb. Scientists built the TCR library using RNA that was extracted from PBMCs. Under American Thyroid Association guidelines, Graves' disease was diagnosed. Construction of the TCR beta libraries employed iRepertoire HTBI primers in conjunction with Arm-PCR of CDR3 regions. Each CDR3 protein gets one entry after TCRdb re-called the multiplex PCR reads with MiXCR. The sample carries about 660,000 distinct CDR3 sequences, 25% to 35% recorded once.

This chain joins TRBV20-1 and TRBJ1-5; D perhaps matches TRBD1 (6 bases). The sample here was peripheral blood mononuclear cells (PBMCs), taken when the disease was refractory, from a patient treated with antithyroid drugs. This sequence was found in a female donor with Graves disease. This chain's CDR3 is CSAPPGAGNQPQHF. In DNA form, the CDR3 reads TGCAGTGCACCCCCGGGGGCTGGCAATCAGCCCCAGCATTTT.